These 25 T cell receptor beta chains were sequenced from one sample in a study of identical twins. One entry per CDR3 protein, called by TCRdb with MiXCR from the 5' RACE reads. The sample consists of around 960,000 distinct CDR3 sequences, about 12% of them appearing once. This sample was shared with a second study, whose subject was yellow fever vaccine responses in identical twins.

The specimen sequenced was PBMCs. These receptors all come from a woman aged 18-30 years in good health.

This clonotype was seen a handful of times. The CDR3 is CASSTYGLSYNEQFF. Written as DNA, the CDR3 is TGCGCCAGCAGTACGTACGGACTCTCCTACAATGAGCAGTTCTTC. The genes are TRBV4-1 and TRBJ2-1; perhaps TRBD2 as D (5 bases). The CDR3 contains 15 residues. The germline V and J ends were trimmed by 6 bases and 0 bases, with 12 bases remaining between them. In germline, CDR1 is MGHRA, CDR2 YSYEKL.

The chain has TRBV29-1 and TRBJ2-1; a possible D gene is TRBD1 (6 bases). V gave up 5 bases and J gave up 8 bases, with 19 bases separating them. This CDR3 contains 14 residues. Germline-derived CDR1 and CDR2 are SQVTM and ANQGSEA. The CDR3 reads CSVQKPQGLDEQFF. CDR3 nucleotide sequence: TGCAGCGTTCAAAAACCGCAGGGGTTGGATGAGCAGTTCTTC.

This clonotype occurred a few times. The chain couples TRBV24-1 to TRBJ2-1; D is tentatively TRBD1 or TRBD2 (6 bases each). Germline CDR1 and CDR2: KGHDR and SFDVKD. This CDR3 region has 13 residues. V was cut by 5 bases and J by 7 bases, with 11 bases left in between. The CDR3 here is CATSVGGQNEQFF. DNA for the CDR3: TGTGCCACCAGTGTTGGGGGGCAGAATGAGCAGTTCTTC.

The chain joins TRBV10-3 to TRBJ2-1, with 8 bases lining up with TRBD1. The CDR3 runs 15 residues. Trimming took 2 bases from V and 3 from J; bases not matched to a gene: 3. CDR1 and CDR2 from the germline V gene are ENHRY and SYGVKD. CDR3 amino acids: CAISERQGYYNEQFF. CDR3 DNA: TGTGCCATCAGTGAGAGACAGGGGTACTACAATGAGCAGTTCTTC.

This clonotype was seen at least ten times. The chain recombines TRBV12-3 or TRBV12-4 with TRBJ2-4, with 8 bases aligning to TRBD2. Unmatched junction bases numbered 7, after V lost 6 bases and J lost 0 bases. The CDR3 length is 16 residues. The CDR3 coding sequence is TGTGCCAGCAGACCGGGGGGGCCGCTAGCCAAAAACATTCAGTACTTC. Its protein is CASRPGGPLAKNIQYF.

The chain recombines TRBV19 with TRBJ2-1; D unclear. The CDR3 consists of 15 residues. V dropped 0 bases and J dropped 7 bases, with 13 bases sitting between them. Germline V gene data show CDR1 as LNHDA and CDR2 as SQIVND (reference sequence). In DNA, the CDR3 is TGTGCCAGTAGTATAGATTTTGGCAGAACAAATGAGCAGTTCTTC. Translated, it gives CASSIDFGRTNEQFF.

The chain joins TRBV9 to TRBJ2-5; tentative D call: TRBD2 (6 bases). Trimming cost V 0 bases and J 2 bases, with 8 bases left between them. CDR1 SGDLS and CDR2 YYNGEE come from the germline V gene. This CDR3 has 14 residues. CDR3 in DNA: TGTGCCAGCAGCGTAGACGGGGGTCAAGAGACCCAGTACTTC. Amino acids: CASSVDGGQETQYF.

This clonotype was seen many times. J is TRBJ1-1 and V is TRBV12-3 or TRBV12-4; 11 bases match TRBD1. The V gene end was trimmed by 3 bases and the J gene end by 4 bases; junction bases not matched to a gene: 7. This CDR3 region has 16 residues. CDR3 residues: CASSFSLDRGLTEAFF. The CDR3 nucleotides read TGTGCCAGCAGTTTCTCCTTGGACAGGGGGCTCACTGAAGCTTTCTTT.

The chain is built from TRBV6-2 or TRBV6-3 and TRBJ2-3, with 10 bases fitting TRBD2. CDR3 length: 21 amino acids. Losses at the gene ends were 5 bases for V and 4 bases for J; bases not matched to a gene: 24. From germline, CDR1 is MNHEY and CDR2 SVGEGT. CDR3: CASSPRQGLVASGSDPDTQYF. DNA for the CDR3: TGTGCCAGCAGTCCCCGACAGGGTCTAGTCGCTAGCGGGAGTGACCCAGATACGCAGTATTTT.

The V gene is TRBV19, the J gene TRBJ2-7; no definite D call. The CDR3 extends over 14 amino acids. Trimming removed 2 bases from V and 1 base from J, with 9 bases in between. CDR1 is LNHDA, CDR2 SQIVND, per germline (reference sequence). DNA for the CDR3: TGTGCCAGTAGTATACTCGGCCGATCCTACGAGCAGTACTTC. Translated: CASSILGRSYEQYF.

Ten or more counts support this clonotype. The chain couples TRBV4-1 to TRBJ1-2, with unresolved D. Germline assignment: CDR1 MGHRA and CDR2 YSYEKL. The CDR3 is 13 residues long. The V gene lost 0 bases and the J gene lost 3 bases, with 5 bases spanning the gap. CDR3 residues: CASSQDTYYGYTF. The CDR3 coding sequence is TGCGCCAGCAGCCAAGATACCTACTATGGCTACACCTTC.

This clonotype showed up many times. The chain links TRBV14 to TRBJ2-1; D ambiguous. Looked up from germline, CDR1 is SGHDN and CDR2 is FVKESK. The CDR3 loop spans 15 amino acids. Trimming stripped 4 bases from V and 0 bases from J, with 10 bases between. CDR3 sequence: CASSRWTASYNEQFF. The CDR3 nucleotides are TGTGCCAGCAGCCGGTGGACCGCCTCCTACAATGAGCAGTTCTTC.

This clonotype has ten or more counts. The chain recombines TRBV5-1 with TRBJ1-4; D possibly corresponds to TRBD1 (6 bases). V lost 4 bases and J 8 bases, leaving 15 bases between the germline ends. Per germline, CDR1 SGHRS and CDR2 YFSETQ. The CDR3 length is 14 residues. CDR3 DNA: TGCGCCAGCAGCCGCGGGGGGGGCGAGGAAAAACTGTTTTTT. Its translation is CASSRGGGEEKLFF.

CDR3 sequence reads: CASSQSWGSYNEQFF. CDR3 nucleotides: TGTGCCAGCAGCCAATCCTGGGGGTCCTACAATGAGCAGTTCTTC. The rearrangement uses TRBV12-3 or TRBV12-4 and TRBJ2-1; D tentatively reads TRBD1 or TRBD2 (5 bases each). The ends were cut back, 6 bases at V and 1 base at J, with 13 bases in the middle. There are 15 residues in the CDR3.

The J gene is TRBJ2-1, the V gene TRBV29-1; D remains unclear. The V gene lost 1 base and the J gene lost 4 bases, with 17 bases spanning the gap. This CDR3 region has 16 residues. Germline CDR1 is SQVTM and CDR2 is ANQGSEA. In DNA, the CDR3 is TGCAGCGTTGAAGTAGGCCCCACGAAGGGATACAATGAGCAGTTCTTC. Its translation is CSVEVGPTKGYNEQFF.

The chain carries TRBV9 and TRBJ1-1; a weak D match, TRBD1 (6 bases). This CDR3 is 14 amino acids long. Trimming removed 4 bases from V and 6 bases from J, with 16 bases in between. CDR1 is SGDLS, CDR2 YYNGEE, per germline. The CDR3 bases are TGTGCCAGCAGCCGAGGGTCGGGGGCCGCTGAAGCTTTCTTT. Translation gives CASSRGSGAAEAFF.

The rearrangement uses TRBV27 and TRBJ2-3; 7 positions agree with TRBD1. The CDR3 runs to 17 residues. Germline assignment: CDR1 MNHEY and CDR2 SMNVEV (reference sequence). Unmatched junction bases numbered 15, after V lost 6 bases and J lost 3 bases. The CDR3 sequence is CASRKLGGAEVTDTQYF. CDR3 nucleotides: TGTGCCAGCAGAAAATTAGGGGGCGCGGAGGTGACAGATACGCAGTATTTT.

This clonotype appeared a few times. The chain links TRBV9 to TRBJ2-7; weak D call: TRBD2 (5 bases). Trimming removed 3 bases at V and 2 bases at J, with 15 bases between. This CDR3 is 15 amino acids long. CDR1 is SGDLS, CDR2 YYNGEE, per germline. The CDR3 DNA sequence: TGTGCCAGCAGCGCCGGAGCGGAACCAACCTACGAGCAGTACTTC. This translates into CASSAGAEPTYEQYF.

The CDR3 DNA reads TGTGCCAGCAGCTTAGCCCGGGACAGCACCTACGAGCAGTACTTC. It specifies CASSLARDSTYEQYF. The chain links TRBV11-2 to TRBJ2-7; 7 nucleotides match TRBD1. Germline CDR1 SGHAT, CDR2 FQNNGV. V trimming: 1 base; J trimming: 2 bases; junction bases outside the gene matches: 5. This CDR3 has 15 residues.

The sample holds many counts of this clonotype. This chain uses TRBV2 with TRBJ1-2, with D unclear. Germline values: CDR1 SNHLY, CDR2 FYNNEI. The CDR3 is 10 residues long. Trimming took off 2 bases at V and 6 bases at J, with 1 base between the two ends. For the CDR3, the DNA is TGTGCCAGCAGTGAAAATGGCTACACCTTC. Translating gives CASSENGYTF.

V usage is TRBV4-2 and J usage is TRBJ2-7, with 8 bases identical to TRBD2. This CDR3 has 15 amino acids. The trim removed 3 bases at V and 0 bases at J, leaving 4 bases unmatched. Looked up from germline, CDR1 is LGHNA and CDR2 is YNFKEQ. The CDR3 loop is CASSHTSGGSYEQYF. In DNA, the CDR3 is TGTGCCAGCAGCCATACTAGCGGTGGCTCCTACGAGCAGTACTTC.

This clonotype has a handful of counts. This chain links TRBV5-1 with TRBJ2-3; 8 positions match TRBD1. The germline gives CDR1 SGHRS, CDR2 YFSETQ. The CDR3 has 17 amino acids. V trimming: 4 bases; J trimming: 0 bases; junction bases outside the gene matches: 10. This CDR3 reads CASSITKDRVSTDTQYF. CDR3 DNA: TGCGCCAGCAGCATAACCAAGGACAGGGTGAGCACAGATACGCAGTATTTT.

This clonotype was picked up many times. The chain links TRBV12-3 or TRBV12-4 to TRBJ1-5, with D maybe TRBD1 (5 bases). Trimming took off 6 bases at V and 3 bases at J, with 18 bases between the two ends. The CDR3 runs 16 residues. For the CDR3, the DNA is TGTGCCAGCAGAACCTCAGGGTGGGCTTTCAATCAGCCCCAGCATTTT. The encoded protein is CASRTSGWAFNQPQHF.

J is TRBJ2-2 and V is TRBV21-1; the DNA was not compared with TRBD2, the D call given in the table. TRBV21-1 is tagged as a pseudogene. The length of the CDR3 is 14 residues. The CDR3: CASSNRGTTGELFF. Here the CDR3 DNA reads TGTGCCAGCAGCAATCGAGGGACTACCGGGGAGCTGTTTTTT.

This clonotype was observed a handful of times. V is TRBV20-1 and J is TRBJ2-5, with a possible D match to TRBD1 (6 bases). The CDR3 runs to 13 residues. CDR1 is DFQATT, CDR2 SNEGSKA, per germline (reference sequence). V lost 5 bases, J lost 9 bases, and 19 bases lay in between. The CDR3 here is CSAQAPGESSQYF. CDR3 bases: TGCAGTGCTCAAGCGCCAGGGGAAAGTTCCCAGTACTTC.